The clone carrying this T cell receptor beta chain turned up a few times. The data are from a study of Graves' ophthalmopathy and Graves' hyperthyroidism. RNA transcripts served as template for amplifying TCR beta CDR3 sequences. The first round was an RT-PCR with HTBI primers, and the second round was a multiplex PCR. TCRdb passed the multiplex PCR reads through MiXCR, listing each CDR3 protein once. The sample has about 1.2 million distinct CDR3 sequences; 35% to 40% are singletons. CDR1 and CDR2 from the germline V gene are SGHAT and FQNNGV. Unmatched junction bases numbered 10, after V lost 5 bases and J lost 3 bases. The CDR3 contains 18 residues.

Sequencing input: peripheral blood or thyroid tissue (not recorded which). The chain couples TRBV11-2 to TRBJ2-5; TRBD2 aligns across 15 bases. This receptor was taken from an adult man with Graves' hyperthyroidism. This CDR3 reads CASSLNLGTSGRKETQYF. The CDR3 DNA reads as TGTGCCAGCAGCCTAAACCTCGGGACTAGCGGGAGGAAAGAGACCCAGTACTTC.